What follows are 21 T cell receptor beta chains derived from one specimen sequenced in a study of shared clonotypes between healthy human individuals. Only in-frame clones appear in the TCRdb table, and some are missing; sequencing was by immunoSEQ multiplex PCR. The table lists around 700,000 clones, more than 70% of them singletons. Input material: memory CD4+ T cells sorted from blood. Subset of the sample: CD45RA-negative fraction. These receptors were obtained from a woman aged 25-40 years in good health.

This clone was observed a few times. The V and J genes are TRBV18 and TRBJ1-3; D is unclear. With 6 bases removed from V and 2 bases from J, the gap between germline ends came to 11 bases. The CDR3 consists of 14 residues. CDR1 and CDR2 from the germline V gene are KGHSH and LQKENI. The CDR3: CASSVGRTGNTIYF. CDR3 DNA sequence: TGTGCCAGCTCCGTGGGGAGAACTGGAAACACCATATATTTT.

The chain has TRBV19 and TRBJ2-2, with D unclear. V was clipped by 9 bases and J by 3 bases, with 17 bases between them. Germline CDR1 LNHDA, CDR2 SQIVND (reference sequence). The CDR3 is 15 residues long. The CDR3 DNA sequence: TGTGCCAGCCACCTAGGGTCTTACTACACCGGGGAGCTGTTTTTT. Protein product: CASHLGSYYTGELFF.

The J gene is TRBJ2-1, the V gene TRBV5-1; D is possibly TRBD1 (5 bases). Germline CDR1 SGHRS, CDR2 YFSETQ. With 4 bases removed from V and 4 bases from J, the gap between germline ends came to 18 bases. There are 16 residues in the CDR3. The CDR3 DNA follows: TGCGCCAGCAGCCAAGCAGGGTACCAGGGATACAATGAGCAGTTCTTC. Its protein product is CASSQAGYQGYNEQFF.

The V gene is TRBV6-1, the J gene TRBJ2-3; D possibly corresponds to TRBD1 (7 bases). V was trimmed by 11 bases and J by 2 bases, leaving 14 bases between them. This CDR3 is 13 amino acids long. The germline V gene has CDR1 MNHNS and CDR2 SASEGT. The CDR3 sequence: CAGQGGYTDTQYF. The CDR3 nucleotides are TGTGCCGGCCAGGGGGGATACACAGATACGCAGTATTTT.

Many counts were recorded for this clone. The V call is TRBV5-6, the J call TRBJ1-5, with 8 bases lining up with TRBD1. Trimming removed 3 bases from V and 7 bases from J; junction bases left unmatched: 6. Germline V lookup: CDR1 SGHDT, CDR2 YYEEEE. This CDR3 has 14 amino acids. The CDR3, as DNA: TGTGCCAGCAGCTCGGGACAGGCGGAGCAGCCCCAGCATTTT. This encodes CASSSGQAEQPQHF.

This clone was seen a few times. The CDR3 nucleotides are TGTGCCAGCAGTCGGACTGCCCACTATGGCTACACCTTC. The encoded protein is CASSRTAHYGYTF. The chain couples TRBV6-5 to TRBJ1-2, with D uncertain. Germline-derived CDR1 and CDR2 are MNHEY and SVGAGI. The CDR3 length is 13 residues. The V gene lost 5 bases and the J gene lost 3 bases, with 10 bases spanning the gap.

This rearrangement joins TRBV5-1 to TRBJ1-3, with D perhaps matching TRBD1 (5 bases). This CDR3 contains 14 residues. V was shortened by 4 bases and J by 3 bases, with 11 bases between the two germline ends. CDR1 and CDR2 from the germline V gene are SGHRS and YFSETQ. The CDR3 DNA follows: TGCGCCAGCAGCCCCGGGACCATTGGAAACACCATATATTTT. Its translation is CASSPGTIGNTIYF.

The chain recombines TRBV9 with TRBJ2-5; weak D call: TRBD2 (6 bases). There are 16 residues in the CDR3. From germline, CDR1 is SGDLS and CDR2 YYNGEE. V was cut by 1 base and J by 1 base, with 14 bases left in between. The CDR3 DNA reads TGTGCCAGCAGCGTAAGCCCCTTAGCGGTCCAAGAGACCCAGTACTTC. Its protein is CASSVSPLAVQETQYF.

The chain recombines TRBV9 with TRBJ2-1; possibly TRBD2 for D (6 bases). This CDR3 region has 18 residues. V gave up 4 bases and J gave up 6 bases, with 26 bases separating them. CDR1 is SGDLS, CDR2 YYNGEE, per germline. For the CDR3, the DNA is TGTGCCAGCAGCCGGAGGGAGCGGCCTCACCCTCAGGGCAATGAGCAGTTCTTC. Its translation is CASSRRERPHPQGNEQFF.

The chain links TRBV5-6 to TRBJ1-4; the match to TRBD1 covers 12 bases. The CDR3 is 15 amino acids. Trimming at V came to 0 bases and at J to 14 bases, leaving 8 bases not matched to a gene. Looked up from germline, CDR1 is SGHDT and CDR2 is YYEEEE. The CDR3 DNA is TGTGCCAGCAGCTTGGAGGGACAGGGGGCGATGAGGCTGTTTTTT. Encoded protein: CASSLEGQGAMRLFF.

This chain joins TRBV7-9 and TRBJ2-1; weak D call: TRBD2 (6 bases). V was clipped by 5 bases and J by 4 bases, with 12 bases between them. Germline V gene lookup returns CDR1 SEHNR and CDR2 FQNEAQ (reference sequence). There are 14 residues in the CDR3. CDR3 bases: TGTGCCAGCAGCCCTGGGGGGTATTACAATGAGCAGTTCTTC. Its translation is CASSPGGYYNEQFF.

The V gene is TRBV18, the J gene TRBJ2-2; D unresolved. Per the germline V gene, CDR1 is KGHSH and CDR2 is LQKENI. The CDR3 sequence is 15 residues long. Trimming took 1 base from V and 3 from J, leaving 9 bases between them. CDR3 region: CASSPLPPDTGELFF. The DNA of the CDR3 is TGTGCCAGCTCACCACTGCCCCCCGACACCGGGGAGCTGTTTTTT.

The DNA for the CDR3 is TGTGCCAGCAGTTACGTGGGGGCGAATACAGATACGCAGTATTTT. Amino acid sequence: CASSYVGANTDTQYF. The J gene is TRBJ2-3, the V gene TRBV6-6; D is perhaps TRBD1 (6 bases). In germline, CDR1 is MNHNY, CDR2 SVGAGI (reference sequence). The germline V and J ends were trimmed by 2 bases and 3 bases, with 12 bases remaining between them. This CDR3 is 15 amino acids long.

A remark on this clone: A much larger clone lies one base from this, so it may be a read error. The chain combines TRBV5-1 with TRBJ2-1; TRBD2 agrees at 10 bases. The CDR3 totals 15 residues. V gave up 2 bases and J gave up 5 bases; unmatched junction bases: 4. The germline V gene has CDR1 SGHRS and CDR2 YFSETQ. The CDR3 loop is CASSFSSGSDNEQFF. CDR3 DNA sequence: TGCGCCAGCAGCTTCTCTAGCGGGAGCGACAATGAGCAGTTCTTC. The entire variable domain, with the rest obtained from reference TRBV5-1 and TRBJ2-1, is as follows: KAGVTQTPRYLIKTRGQQVTLSCSPISGHRSVSWYQQTPGQGLQFLFEYFSETQRNKGNFPGRFSGRQFSNSRSEMNVSTLELGDSALYLCASSFSSGSDNEQFFGPGTRLTVL.

The V and J genes are TRBV27 and TRBJ2-1; D possibly uses TRBD1 or TRBD2 (5 bases each). Trimming left V 3 bases short and J 5 bases short, with 17 bases between. Germline V gene lookup returns CDR1 MNHEY and CDR2 SMNVEV (reference sequence). The CDR3 sequence is 16 residues long. The CDR3 DNA reads as TGTGCCAGCAGTTTTCGAGTGGGACCTACTAACAATGAGCAGTTCTTC. It translates to CASSFRVGPTNNEQFF.

This rearrangement joins TRBV4-2 to TRBJ1-2; TRBD1 might be the D (5 bases). V dropped 4 bases and J dropped 2 bases, with 11 bases sitting between them. Germline V CDR1 and CDR2: LGHNA, YNFKEQ. This CDR3 has 14 residues. The CDR3 DNA follows: TGTGCCAGCAGCCCCGGGACGGAGAACTATGGCTACACCTTC. Translating gives CASSPGTENYGYTF.

The chain combines TRBV27 with TRBJ1-2, with 8 bases that match TRBD1. V dropped 3 bases and J dropped 8; count of bases not matched to a gene: 11. The germline CDR1 and CDR2 sequences are MNHEY and SMNVEV (reference sequence). CDR3 length: 15 residues. In nucleotides, the CDR3 is TGTGCCAGCAGTTTCCATGCCGGGACAGGAGGCGGCTACACCTTC. Translated: CASSFHAGTGGGYTF.

With regard to this clone: The sample contains more than one DNA sequence encoding this CDR3. The CDR3, as DNA: TGTGCCAGCAGCTTAGGAGGCTCGAACACCGGGGAGCTGTTTTTT. Protein sequence: CASSLGGSNTGELFF. The chain is built from TRBV7-9 and TRBJ2-2; no clear D gene. CDR1 and CDR2 from the germline V gene are SEHNR and FQNEAQ (reference sequence). The CDR3 totals 15 residues. Trimming cost V 1 base and J 0 bases, with 6 bases left between them.

As for this clone: Other DNA sequences within the sample encode an identical CDR3. The chain employs TRBV5-1 and TRBJ1-5, with 7 nucleotides matching TRBD1. Trimming at V came to 4 bases and at J to 4 bases, leaving 5 bases not matched to a gene. The CDR3 is 14 residues long. Germline V CDR1 and CDR2: SGHRS, YFSETQ. CDR3 nucleotide sequence: TGCGCCAGCAGCCCCGGGACAGAGAATCAGCCCCAGCATTTT. Its protein is CASSPGTENQPQHF.

This clone showed up just a few times. This chain links TRBV5-1 with TRBJ2-7; TRBD1 might be the D (5 bases). V was clipped by 0 bases and J by 5 bases, with 15 bases between them. Germline CDR1 SGHRS, CDR2 YFSETQ. The CDR3 extends over 15 amino acids. Here the CDR3 DNA reads TGCGCCAGCAGCTTGGATGGGCAGGGAAGCAACGAGCAGTACTTC. This sequence encodes CASSLDGQGSNEQYF.

This chain connects TRBV21-1 to TRBJ2-7; the listed D gene, TRBD1, was not tested against the DNA. TRBV21-1 is deemed a pseudogene. There are 16 residues in the CDR3. This CDR3 reads CASSSRDSRPTYEQYF. The CDR3 nucleotides read TGTGCCAGCAGCAGCCGGGACAGCCGGCCCACATACGAGCAGTACTTC.